Below, one TCR beta chain is given with its context. Its specificity is unknown. These data are taken from a study of T cells expressing NK-cell markers. Study information: Sorted CD3+CD56-NKG2C+, CD3+CD56+NKG2C+ and CD3+CD56+NKG2C- T cells supplied the TCR beta repertoires. Study-level findings and limits: The CD3+CD56-NKG2C+ fraction of a few donors was also led by these clonotypes. Clarity on HCMV specificity was lacking for the expanded NKG2C+ T cell clones.

CDR3 length: 14 residues. With UMIs, 5'RACE template switching was used to make TCR beta cDNA. TCRdb re-analyzed the 5' RACE reads; it lists each CDR3 protein once, without DNA. This sample's table has 500,000 to 700,000 distinct CDR3 sequences. This sequence was found in a man between 18 and 29 years old in good health. The V and J genes are TRBV12-3 or TRBV12-4 and TRBJ2-7; TCRdb selects TRBD2, and the lack of DNA leaves this call unchecked. The sequencing sample was made of blood T cells: a sorted CD56 or NKG2C T cell subset, CD4+ or CD8+ T cells, or bulk PBMC T cells (not recorded which). CDR3: CASGGLAGIGEQYF.